This TCR beta chain was identified in a study of shared clonotypes between healthy human individuals. Execution of the assay was at deep level. Repertoires were generated with immunoSEQ multiplex PCR, while TCRdb's copy carries only in-frame clones and drops some. The sample lists fewer than 1.6 million clones; 98% were seen once. Germline V lookup: CDR1 SNHLY, CDR2 FYNNEI. The CDR3 loop spans 16 amino acids. Trimming pared 4 bases from V and 0 bases from J, leaving 13 bases between. Note on this clone: Its antigen remains unidentified.

In the CD4+ fraction, cells were divided into CD45RA+ naive and CD45RA-negative memory subsets. Findings and limits, study-wide: Sampling involved blood alone; tissue repertoires likely differ.

The receptor's source is a man aged 25 to 40 in good health. Sequences were obtained from naive CD4+ T cells sorted from blood. The subset denotes: CD45RA+ positively selected. V usage is TRBV2 and J usage is TRBJ1-5; weak D call: TRBD1 (5 bases). The CDR3 DNA sequence: TGTGCCAGCAGTGGCGGGACGGCTGTTAGCAATCAGCCCCAGCATTTT. Protein: CASSGGTAVSNQPQHF. Full variable domain (remainder filled in from reference TRBV2 and TRBJ1-5): EPEVTQTPSHQVTQMGQEVILRCVPISNHLYFYWYRQILGQKVEFLVSFYNNEISEKSEIFDDQFSVERPDGSNFTLKIRSTKLEDSAMYFCASSGGTAVSNQPQHFGDGTRLSIL.